This T cell receptor beta chain is from a study of control samples from healthy donors and cancer patients. Germline V gene lookup returns CDR1 LNHDA and CDR2 SQIVND (reference sequence). The CDR3 consists of 12 residues. Losses at the gene ends were 6 bases for V and 1 base for J; bases not matched to a gene: 0. Sequencing was performed with immunoSEQ multiplex PCR; in TCRdb, only in-frame clones are kept and a portion is missing. The table has roughly 98,000 clones, 82% seen once. Material: blood. The rearrangement joins TRBV19 to TRBJ2-7; 7 bases align to TRBD1. This TCR was recovered from a woman in her sixties or seventies in good health. The CDR3 sequence: CASRDRSYEQYF. CDR3 sequence (DNA): TGTGCCAGTAGGGACAGGTCCTACGAGCAGTACTTC.